These 22 T cell receptor beta chains were sequenced from one sample in a study of T cell responses to AZD1222 COVID-19 vaccine. Generated by immunoSEQ multiplex PCR, the TCRdb table keeps only in-frame clones and is missing some. The table lists tens of thousands of clones, approximately 90% of them singletons. Sequenced here: peripheral blood, sampled on day 0 of MenACWY control vaccination. The receptors here all came from an adult in good health.

This clone has a handful of counts. The chain carries TRBV29-1 and TRBJ1-4, with 7 positions matching TRBD1. The CDR3 consists of 14 residues. The J segment lost 5 bases and the V segment lost 7 bases, leaving 10 bases of the junction unmatched. Germline V gene sequence: CDR1 SQVTM, CDR2 ANQGSEA. The CDR3 region is CSGRLGQTNEKLFF. The DNA of the CDR3 is TGCAGCGGTCGGTTGGGACAGACAAATGAAAAACTGTTTTTT. Using reference TRBV29-1 and TRBJ1-4 for the parts outside the CDR3, the full variable domain is SAVISQKPSRDICQRGTSLTIQCQVDSQVTMMFWYRQQPGQSLTLIATANQGSEATYESGFVIDKFPISRPNLTFSTLTVSNMSPEDSSIYLCSGRLGQTNEKLFFGSGTQLSVL.

The chain uses TRBV5-6 and TRBJ2-7; 10 nucleotides line up with TRBD2. The CDR3 extends over 16 amino acids. Germline trimming cut 6 bases from V and 10 bases from J; bases unmatched to any gene: 19. Germline loops: CDR1 SGHDT, CDR2 YYEEEE. CDR3 bases: TGTGCCAGCATCCTCACCGGGACTAGCGCTCAATCGAGCCAGTACTTC. The encoded protein is CASILTGTSAQSSQYF.

V is TRBV19 and J is TRBJ2-1; D is unresolved. The CDR3 loop spans 13 amino acids. Germline V gene data show CDR1 as LNHDA and CDR2 as SQIVND (reference sequence). Trimming stripped 3 bases from V and 6 bases from J, with 9 bases between. CDR3 DNA sequence: TGTGCCAGTAGTATGTATCGCGCCAATGAGCAGTTCTTC. Translating gives CASSMYRANEQFF. Complete variable domain (other parts from reference TRBV19 and TRBJ2-1): DGGITQSPKYLFRKEGQNVTLSCEQNLNHDAMYWYRQDPGQGLRLIYYSQIVNDFQKGDIAEGYSVSREKKESFPLTVTSAQKNPTAFYLCASSMYRANEQFFGPGTRLTVL.

The chain recombines TRBV14 with TRBJ1-2; 8 nucleotides line up with TRBD1. Trimming at V came to 5 bases and at J to 4 bases, leaving 6 bases not matched to a gene. CDR3 length equals 14 residues. CDR1 SGHDN and CDR2 FVKESK come from the germline V gene. The chain's CDR3 is CASSRVTGGYGYTF. The CDR3 nucleotides read TGTGCCAGCAGCAGGGTAACAGGGGGCTATGGCTACACCTTC.

The V gene is TRBV7-9, the J gene TRBJ2-7, with 13 bases identical to TRBD2. Germline V gene data show CDR1 as SEHNR and CDR2 as FQNEAQ (reference sequence). The junction had 7 bases not matched to a gene; V was cut back by 5 bases and J by 6 bases. The CDR3 consists of 15 residues. DNA of the CDR3: TGTGCCAGCAGCGTCGCTCGGACTAGCGGGAGCGAGCAGTACTTC. It translates to CASSVARTSGSEQYF.

This clone occurred a few times. The V and J genes are TRBV28 and TRBJ1-3; 7 positions agree with TRBD1. The CDR3 is 14 amino acids. With V trimmed by 6 bases and J by 2 bases, 4 bases remained unmatched. Germline-derived CDR1 and CDR2 are MDHEN and SYDVKM. The CDR3 sequence: CASRPGQPGNTIYF. CDR3 sequence (DNA): TGTGCCAGCAGACCGGGACAGCCTGGAAACACCATATATTTT.

V usage is TRBV10-3 and J usage is TRBJ2-3; TRBD1 agrees at 9 bases. J gave up 4 bases and V 9 bases, and 5 bases lay outside the gene matches. CDR3 size: 13 residues. Germline V lookup: CDR1 ENHRY, CDR2 SYGVKD. The CDR3 loop reads CAMPDRGPDTQYF. The CDR3 coding sequence is TGTGCCATGCCGGACAGGGGCCCAGATACGCAGTATTTT.

The V call is TRBV6-6, the J call TRBJ2-7, with 7 bases aligning to TRBD2. Germline V gene data show CDR1 as MNHNY and CDR2 as SVGAGI (reference sequence). This CDR3 contains 13 residues. The J segment lost 7 bases and the V segment lost 4 bases, leaving 7 bases of the junction unmatched. The CDR3 loop is CASSWDYLREQYF. CDR3 sequence (DNA): TGTGCCAGCAGTTGGGACTACCTGCGGGAGCAGTACTTC.

The rearrangement joins TRBV7-2 to TRBJ2-6, with D perhaps assigned TRBD1 or TRBD2 (5 bases each). The V end was cut by 4 bases, the J end by 4 bases, with 14 bases between. CDR1 and CDR2 (germline): SGHTA, FQGNSA. CDR3 length: 16 amino acids. The CDR3 region is CASSSRVRAGANVLTF. CDR3 DNA: TGTGCCAGCAGCTCCAGGGTGCGGGCCGGGGCCAACGTCCTGACTTTC.

The rearrangement uses TRBV5-6 and TRBJ1-2, with TRBD1 identical over 7 bases. The CDR3 spans 13 residues. Per the germline V gene, CDR1 is SGHDT and CDR2 is YYEEEE. The V segment lost 4 bases and the J segment 4 bases; nucleotides outside the gene matches: 4. CDR3 nucleotide sequence: TGTGCCAGCAGCGCGGGACAGTCCTATGGCTACACCTTC. Translating it yields CASSAGQSYGYTF.

The genes are TRBV28 and TRBJ1-2; D unclear. The V and J ends lost 6 bases and 4 bases respectively, with 12 bases between them. CDR1 MDHEN and CDR2 SYDVKM come from the germline V gene. The CDR3 length is 13 residues. DNA for the CDR3: TGTGCCAGCAGCTCCCCCGGATCCTATGGCTACACCTTC. Translating gives CASSSPGSYGYTF.

This clone was found a few times. The CDR3 loop is CASRKSSRWSGNEKLFF. The CDR3 DNA sequence: TGTGCCAGCAGAAAATCCTCGAGGTGGTCGGGGAATGAAAAACTGTTTTTT. The chain joins TRBV27 to TRBJ1-4; D gene ambiguous. The V and J ends lost 6 bases and 5 bases respectively, with 22 bases between them. The CDR3 has 17 amino acids. CDR1 MNHEY and CDR2 SMNVEV come from the germline V gene (reference sequence).

This clone is deemed medium-sized. V is TRBV28 and J is TRBJ1-5, with D unresolved. From germline, CDR1 is MDHEN and CDR2 SYDVKM. Trimming cost V 3 bases and J 2 bases, with 8 bases left between them. The CDR3 is 14 amino acids. CDR3 sequence (DNA): TGTGCCAGCAGTTTGGGTATAGGCAATCAGCCCCAGCATTTT. Translation gives CASSLGIGNQPQHF.

The chain combines TRBV28 with TRBJ1-5, with TRBD1 identical over 8 bases. CDR1 is MDHEN, CDR2 SYDVKM, per germline. The CDR3 runs 17 residues. Unmatched junction bases numbered 9, after V lost 1 base and J lost 4 bases. The CDR3 sequence is CASSLLAGGAENQPQHF. In DNA form, the CDR3 reads TGTGCCAGCAGTTTATTGGCAGGGGGCGCGGAGAATCAGCCCCAGCATTTT.

This clone occurred a few times. This rearrangement joins TRBV11-2 to TRBJ1-2; TRBD1 matches 8 bases. J gave up 8 bases and V 6 bases, and 5 bases lay outside the gene matches. Per germline, CDR1 SGHAT and CDR2 FQNNGV. The CDR3 totals 12 residues. The CDR3, as DNA: TGTGCCAGCAGGGGGACAGGTGGCGGCTACACCTTC. Translating it yields CASRGTGGGYTF.

The gene calls are TRBV4-2 and TRBJ2-7; D remains unclear. The germline V gene encodes CDR1 LGHNA and CDR2 YNFKEQ. The CDR3 length is 14 residues. V was trimmed by 3 bases and J by 2 bases, leaving 11 bases between them. The CDR3 here is CASSQALSPYEQYF. Written as DNA, the CDR3 is TGTGCCAGCAGCCAGGCTCTTTCCCCCTACGAGCAGTACTTC.

Only one count was recorded for this clone. The rearrangement links TRBV10-1 to TRBJ2-7; the match to TRBD1 covers 7 bases. This CDR3 contains 14 residues. With V trimmed by 3 bases and J by 3 bases, 5 bases remained unmatched. Germline values: CDR1 WNHNN, CDR2 SYGVQD (reference sequence). The CDR3 DNA follows: TGCGCCAGCAGTGATGGACAGGCGGTCTACGAGCAGTACTTC. Its protein is CASSDGQAVYEQYF.

The chain uses TRBV11-2 and TRBJ2-7, with a possible D match to TRBD1 (6 bases). Germline CDR1 is SGHAT and CDR2 is FQNNGV. V lost 1 base and J 4 bases, leaving 11 bases between the germline ends. This CDR3 comprises 14 residues. The CDR3 DNA is TGTGCCAGCAGCTTAGGGCAGGGGTGGTACGAGCAGTACTTC. Translating it yields CASSLGQGWYEQYF.

The genes are TRBV21-1 and TRBJ1-1. TRBV21-1 is a documented pseudogene. This CDR3 region has 15 residues. The CDR3 here is CASSKTEGRCTEAFF. The CDR3 DNA is TGTGCCAGCAGCAAAACTGAGGGGAGATGCACTGAAGCTTTCTTT.

This clone was detected only once. The CDR3 DNA reads TGCGCCAGCAGCTTATCCATCACTAGCGGGAGCAATGAGCAGTTCTTC. This sequence encodes CASSLSITSGSNEQFF. V usage is TRBV5-1 and J usage is TRBJ2-1, with 11 nucleotides matching TRBD2. The CDR3 consists of 16 residues. Looked up from germline, CDR1 is SGHRS and CDR2 is YFSETQ. Trimming took 2 bases from V and 6 from J; bases not matched to a gene: 7.

The rearrangement joins TRBV5-1 to TRBJ2-1; tentative D call: TRBD2 (6 bases). Germline loops: CDR1 SGHRS, CDR2 YFSETQ. V lost 7 bases, J lost 8 bases, and 19 bases lay in between. The CDR3 is made up of 14 amino acids. The CDR3 DNA is TGCGCCAGCGGCCCTGGAGGGGCGTCCGATGAGCAGTTCTTC. Translating it yields CASGPGGASDEQFF.

The chain combines TRBV11-2 with TRBJ1-2; maybe TRBD1 (6 bases). Germline loops: CDR1 SGHAT, CDR2 FQNNGV. The CDR3 has 14 amino acids. V lost 0 bases to trimming and J lost 6 bases, with 11 bases between them. The CDR3 DNA follows: TGTGCCAGCAGCTTAGACACGGGGGCGGATGGCTACACCTTC. Encoded protein: CASSLDTGADGYTF.